One sample yielded the 31 T cell receptor beta chains listed below, sequenced in a study of T-cell reconstitution after alpha-beta-depleted transplantation in children (dated by TCRdb to the mid-2010s). Receptor libraries were prepared by PCR. Sequencing was performed on an Illumina HiSeq 2500. To normalize quantification of the TCRbeta repertoire, the TCR libraries were built with molecular barcoding that relied on unique molecular identifiers. TCRdb applied fastp at Q25 and MiXCR to the public reads, then kept only in-frame beta chains. Every CDR3 protein is listed once, alongside the most common genes and DNA of its rows. Present in this sample are roughly 500,000 distinct CDR3 sequences, roughly 33% of which were seen just once. 2.4% of the sample lies in the top ten. The sequences come from PBMCs from the stem cell graft donor, collected from the stem cell graft. The source of these receptors is a human donor who donated a stem cell graft to a child with aplastic anemia.

This clonotype has more than one count but fewer than ten. This chain joins TRBV11-1 and TRBJ2-7; 7 bases fit TRBD2. This CDR3 is 15 amino acids long. Trimming at V came to 4 bases and at J to 3 bases, leaving 9 bases not matched to a gene. Germline CDR1 is SGHAT and CDR2 is FQDESV (reference sequence). CDR3 nucleotide sequence: TGTGCCAGCAGCTCAGCGGGGCTGAGCTTCTACGAGCAGTACTTC. It translates to CASSSAGLSFYEQYF.

The chain recombines TRBV10-3 with TRBJ1-1; TRBD1 aligns across 8 bases. The V segment lost 3 bases and the J segment 8 bases; nucleotides outside the gene matches: 5. This CDR3 contains 13 residues. Germline V gene lookup returns CDR1 ENHRY and CDR2 SYGVKD. CDR3 protein: CAISDRGQGEAFF. CDR3 DNA: TGTGCCATCAGTGATCGAGGACAGGGCGAAGCTTTCTTT.

This clonotype showed up just a few times. V and J are TRBV5-5 and TRBJ2-7, with 11 bases aligning to TRBD1. Trimming took 5 bases from V and 7 from J; bases not matched to a gene: 8. This CDR3 spans 14 amino acids. Germline lookup yields CDR1 SGHKS and CDR2 YYEKEE (reference sequence). The CDR3 DNA reads as TGTGCCAGCAGACCCGGACAGGGGGCTCGAGAGCAGTACGTC. Amino acid sequence: CASRPGQGAREQYV.

This clonotype was seen more than once but under ten times. The CDR3 region has the DNA TGCAGTGCTAAAAGGGGACAGAGCAATCAGCCCCAGCATTTT. It is translated as CSAKRGQSNQPQHF. The chain employs TRBV20-1 and TRBJ1-5; 7 bases line up with TRBD1. Germline values: CDR1 DFQATT, CDR2 SNEGSKA (reference sequence). V lost 4 bases, J lost 1 base, and 4 bases stayed unmatched. CDR3 size: 14 residues.

This clonotype was picked up a small number of times. The chain employs TRBV6-5 and TRBJ2-5; perhaps D is TRBD1 or TRBD2 (5 bases each). Per the germline V gene, CDR1 is MNHEY and CDR2 is SVGAGI. CDR3 length: 16 residues. The V and J ends lost 2 bases and 2 bases respectively, with 15 bases between them. DNA of the CDR3: TGTGCCAGCAGTTACCGTCCGGGGCGGGCGCAAGAGACCCAGTACTTC. It translates to CASSYRPGRAQETQYF.

The chain combines TRBV12-3 or TRBV12-4 with TRBJ2-5, with unresolved D. The ends were cut back, 3 bases at V and 5 bases at J, with 10 bases in the middle. The CDR3 length is 13 residues. CDR3 protein: CASSFDLGETQYF. In nucleotides, the CDR3 is TGTGCCAGCAGTTTCGACCTGGGGGAGACCCAGTACTTC.

The table lists this clonotype with a few counts. The rearrangement joins TRBV18 to TRBJ1-4, with 7 bases identical to TRBD1. V shed 4 bases, J shed 7 bases, and the junction held 3 bases outside the gene matches. The germline V gene encodes CDR1 KGHSH and CDR2 LQKENI. The CDR3 contains 13 residues. The CDR3, as DNA: TGTGCCAGCTCACTGGGGACAGTTGAAAAACTGTTTTTT. It specifies CASSLGTVEKLFF. The full variable domain, its missing parts supplied by reference TRBV18 and TRBJ1-4, is NAGVMQNPRHLVRRRGQEARLRCSPMKGHSHVYWYRQLPEEGLKFMVYLQKENIIDESGMPKERFSAEFPKEGPSILRIQQVVRGDSAAYFCASSLGTVEKLFFGSGTQLSVL.

CDR3 sequence (DNA): TGTGCCAGCAGTTCTCAGGTCACCGGGGAGCTGTTTTTT. This sequence encodes CASSSQVTGELFF. The J gene is TRBJ2-2, the V gene TRBV6-2 or TRBV6-3; D not resolved. V lost 4 bases and J 4 bases, leaving 7 bases between the germline ends. Germline values: CDR1 MNHEY, CDR2 SVGEGT. The CDR3 is made up of 13 amino acids.

The CDR3 loop is CASSIGTGVTDTQYF. The CDR3 DNA follows: TGTGCCAGTAGTATAGGGACGGGAGTAACAGATACGCAGTATTTT. The genes are TRBV19 and TRBJ2-3; tentatively, D is TRBD2 (6 bases). The germline gives CDR1 LNHDA, CDR2 SQIVND (reference sequence). Deletions cut 1 base from V and 3 bases from J, with 11 bases between. The CDR3 is 15 residues long.

This clonotype was detected a few times. J is TRBJ2-1 and V is TRBV7-2; D perhaps matches TRBD2 (5 bases). CDR3 size: 14 residues. V was trimmed by 1 base and J by 5 bases, leaving 9 bases between them. Germline V gives CDR1 SGHTA, CDR2 FQGNSA. The CDR3 sequence is CASSLDFSDNEQFF. In DNA form, the CDR3 reads TGTGCCAGCAGCTTAGATTTTAGCGACAATGAGCAGTTCTTC.

This clonotype was seen ten or more times. This chain connects TRBV12-3 or TRBV12-4 to TRBJ2-1, with a weak D call TRBD2 (7 bases). Trimming took 7 bases from V and 6 from J, leaving 22 bases between them. The length of the CDR3 is 16 residues. Here the CDR3 DNA reads TGTGCCAGCAACCCCCGCGGGGGTGCAGGGGCCAATGAGCAGTTCTTC. Translation gives CASNPRGGAGANEQFF.

This clonotype has only a few counts. The CDR3 sequence: CASSPGTSGIEGEQFF. The DNA for the CDR3 is TGCGCCAGCAGCCCCGGGACTAGCGGCATAGAAGGGGAGCAGTTCTTC. The chain has TRBV5-1 and TRBJ2-1; 11 bases are a match to TRBD2. The CDR3 covers 16 residues. Germline CDR1 SGHRS, CDR2 YFSETQ. J lost 10 bases, V lost 4 bases, and 13 bases had no gene match.

Only a few counts were recorded for this clonotype. The chain employs TRBV9 and TRBJ1-1, with D maybe TRBD1 (5 bases). This CDR3 comprises 12 residues. Germline V lookup: CDR1 SGDLS, CDR2 YYNGEE. Trimming took off 3 bases at V and 7 bases at J, with 10 bases between the two ends. The CDR3 nucleotides are TGTGCCAGCAGCGCACCAGGGATTGAAGCTTTCTTT. It specifies CASSAPGIEAFF.

The genes are TRBV12-3 or TRBV12-4 and TRBJ1-4, with a tentative D call TRBD1 (5 bases). V shed 3 bases and J shed 4 bases, with 9 bases lying between them. The CDR3 is 14 amino acids. The CDR3 region is CASSFMGGNEKLFF. CDR3 sequence (DNA): TGTGCCAGCAGTTTTATGGGGGGTAATGAAAAACTGTTTTTT.

This rearrangement joins TRBV12-3 or TRBV12-4 to TRBJ1-1, with D unclear. The CDR3 covers 16 residues. Trimming left V 4 bases short and J 1 base short, with 16 bases between. CDR3 nucleotides: TGTGCCAGCAGTTCCACCGGGGTGCGGAGGAACACTGAAGCTTTCTTT. As protein: CASSSTGVRRNTEAFF.

This clonotype appeared a few times. This chain links TRBV6-1 with TRBJ2-5; possibly TRBD1 for D (6 bases). CDR3 size: 15 residues. Germline CDR1 and CDR2: MNHNS and SASEGT. V lost 1 base, J lost 2 bases, and 11 bases lay in between. The CDR3: CASSEDRGQQETQYF. CDR3 coding DNA: TGTGCCAGCAGTGAAGACCGAGGACAGCAAGAGACCCAGTACTTC.

This clonotype was detected a few times. The rearrangement uses TRBV7-9 and TRBJ2-1; no definite D call. V lost 1 base and J lost 8, with 12 bases in between. CDR1 and CDR2 (germline): SEHNR, FQNEAQ (reference sequence). The CDR3 totals 14 residues. The CDR3 loop reads CASSLDRDLHEQFF. The CDR3 DNA follows: TGTGCCAGCAGCTTAGACCGTGATCTCCATGAGCAGTTCTTC.

This clonotype was counted between two and nine times. Here the CDR3 reads CASSPLGQAPNQPQHF. CDR3 nucleotides: TGTGCCAGCTCACCACTTGGGCAGGCCCCCAATCAGCCCCAGCATTTT. V and J are TRBV18 and TRBJ1-5; D gene uncertain. The length of the CDR3 is 16 residues. CDR1 and CDR2 from the germline V gene are KGHSH and LQKENI. The germline V and J ends were trimmed by 1 base and 3 bases, with 13 bases remaining between them. The full variable domain, completed using reference TRBV18 and TRBJ1-5, is NAGVMQNPRHLVRRRGQEARLRCSPMKGHSHVYWYRQLPEEGLKFMVYLQKENIIDESGMPKERFSAEFPKEGPSILRIQQVVRGDSAAYFCASSPLGQAPNQPQHFGDGTRLSIL.

The gene calls are TRBV4-3 and TRBJ2-3; D is perhaps TRBD2 (5 bases). The CDR3 is made up of 17 amino acids. Germline V gives CDR1 LGHNA, CDR2 YSLEER. The V and J ends lost 0 bases and 1 base respectively, with 14 bases between them. For the CDR3, the DNA is TGCGCCAGCAGCCAAGATCATCCCAGCGGCCGCACAGATACGCAGTATTTT. Protein sequence: CASSQDHPSGRTDTQYF.

This chain links TRBV28 with TRBJ2-5; TRBD1 is a possible D gene (5 bases). Germline V CDR1 and CDR2: MDHEN, SYDVKM. V lost 3 bases and J lost 1, with 12 bases in between. The CDR3 covers 15 residues. The CDR3 loop reads CASSFTGDVQETQYF. The CDR3 DNA reads TGTGCCAGCAGTTTTACAGGAGATGTCCAAGAGACCCAGTACTTC.

This clonotype was detected only a few times. The chain links TRBV4-2 to TRBJ2-3, with TRBD2 as a possible D gene (6 bases). Trimming removed 7 bases from V and 0 bases from J, with 17 bases in between. CDR3 length equals 16 residues. Per germline, CDR1 LGHNA and CDR2 YNFKEQ. CDR3 amino acids: CASTLGDFTSTDTQYF. The CDR3 region has the DNA TGTGCCAGCACCCTAGGGGACTTTACTAGCACAGATACGCAGTATTTT.

The chain couples TRBV20-1 to TRBJ2-4, with D perhaps TRBD1 (5 bases). V was shortened by 3 bases and J by 8 bases, with 11 bases between the two germline ends. In germline, CDR1 is DFQATT, CDR2 SNEGSKA (reference sequence). The CDR3 runs to 12 residues. Here the CDR3 reads CSARAGPDIQYF. The CDR3 DNA is TGCAGTGCTAGGGCAGGGCCCGACATTCAGTACTTC.

This clonotype was seen more than once but under ten times. This chain uses TRBV2 with TRBJ2-7, with unresolved D. This CDR3 region has 11 residues. Germline V gene sequence: CDR1 SNHLY, CDR2 FYNNEI. The V and J ends lost 8 bases and 5 bases respectively, with 10 bases between them. DNA of the CDR3: TGTGCCAGCTCCGAGTCCCACGAGCAGTACTTC. This sequence encodes CASSESHEQYF.

The rearrangement links TRBV24-1 to TRBJ2-1, with D perhaps matching TRBD2 (5 bases). Trimming shortened V by 5 bases and J by 1 base, and 8 bases separated the two germline ends. CDR1 and CDR2 (germline): KGHDR, SFDVKD. The CDR3 sequence is 14 residues long. The CDR3 reads CATSGKRSYNEQFF. In DNA form, the CDR3 reads TGTGCCACCAGTGGCAAGCGGTCCTACAATGAGCAGTTCTTC.

V gene TRBV7-2 combines with J gene TRBJ2-7; D is possibly TRBD1 (6 bases). Trimming removed 4 bases from V and 1 base from J, with 11 bases in between. Germline V gene data show CDR1 as SGHTA and CDR2 as FQGNSA. The CDR3 consists of 14 residues. CDR3 region: CASSSPGASYEQYF. The CDR3 DNA sequence: TGTGCCAGCAGCTCCCCAGGGGCTTCCTACGAGCAGTACTTC.

A few counts support this clonotype. This chain uses TRBV5-1 with TRBJ2-2; TRBD1 might be the D (6 bases). The V and J ends lost 3 bases and 9 bases respectively, with 12 bases between them. The germline V gene encodes CDR1 SGHRS and CDR2 YFSETQ. This CDR3 contains 13 residues. CDR3 DNA: TGCGCCAGCAGCTGGACAGCGCCCCGGGAGCTGTTTTTT. It specifies CASSWTAPRELFF.

This clonotype was seen a handful of times. The chain couples TRBV7-2 to TRBJ2-7, with D tentatively TRBD1 (6 bases). This CDR3 is built from 15 residues. In germline, CDR1 is SGHTA, CDR2 FQGNSA. Trimming pared 0 bases from V and 2 bases from J, leaving 11 bases between. CDR3 sequence (DNA): TGTGCCAGCAGCTTAGCGGAAGGGGGAGCCTACGAGCAGTACTTC. It codes for CASSLAEGGAYEQYF.

The V and J genes are TRBV5-1 and TRBJ2-5; 8 nucleotides agree with TRBD1. The germline V gene encodes CDR1 SGHRS and CDR2 YFSETQ. The J segment lost 4 bases and the V segment lost 4 bases, leaving 6 bases of the junction unmatched. CDR3 size: 14 residues. The CDR3 DNA is TGCGCCAGCAGCACCGGACAGGGATTAGAGACCCAGTACTTC. It is translated as CASSTGQGLETQYF.

V gene TRBV20-1 combines with J gene TRBJ2-7, with D possibly matching TRBD1 (8 bases). Between the trimmed V and J ends, which lost 1 base and 4 bases, there was a span of 20 bases. The germline gives CDR1 DFQATT, CDR2 SNEGSKA (reference sequence). This CDR3 is built from 16 residues. CDR3 bases: TGCAGTGCTAGAGTTTCGGGAGGCCAGGGGGCGTACGAGCAGTACTTC. As protein: CSARVSGGQGAYEQYF.

In this sample, this clonotype turned up a few times. The chain recombines TRBV7-2 with TRBJ1-3, with D uncertain. V shed 3 bases and J shed 2 bases, with 14 bases lying between them. The length of the CDR3 is 16 residues. The germline CDR1 and CDR2 sequences are SGHTA and FQGNSA. The CDR3 reads CASSFAAGFTGNTIYF. In DNA, the CDR3 is TGTGCCAGCAGCTTCGCGGCAGGCTTCACTGGAAACACCATATATTTT.

The chain combines TRBV18 with TRBJ1-1; possibly TRBD1 for D (5 bases). V was shortened by 3 bases and J by 0 bases, with 14 bases between the two germline ends. From germline, CDR1 is KGHSH and CDR2 LQKENI. This CDR3 has 16 amino acids. CDR3 in amino acids: CASSPGLTDMNTEAFF. In nucleotides, the CDR3 is TGTGCCAGCTCACCGGGGTTGACAGACATGAACACTGAAGCTTTCTTT.